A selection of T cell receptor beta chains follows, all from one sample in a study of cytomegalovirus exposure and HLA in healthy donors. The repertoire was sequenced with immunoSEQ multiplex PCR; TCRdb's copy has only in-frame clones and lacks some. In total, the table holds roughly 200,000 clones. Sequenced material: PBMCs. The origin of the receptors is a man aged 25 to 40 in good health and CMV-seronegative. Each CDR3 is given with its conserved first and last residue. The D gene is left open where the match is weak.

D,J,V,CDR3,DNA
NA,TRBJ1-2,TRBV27,CASRPTTGLFNYGYTF,TGTGCCAGCAGACCAACCACAGGGCTATTTAACTATGGCTACACCTTC
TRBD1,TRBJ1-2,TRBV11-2,CASSLDSGGVGYTF,TGTGCCAGCAGCTTAGATTCAGGGGGCGTGGGCTACACCTTC
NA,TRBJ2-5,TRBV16,CASSVQETQYF,TGTGCCAGCAGCGTACAAGAGACCCAGTACTTC
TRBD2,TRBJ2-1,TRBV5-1,CASSLMLAGGNYNEQFF,TGCGCCAGCAGCTTGATGCTAGCGGGGGGGAACTACAATGAGCAGTTCTTC
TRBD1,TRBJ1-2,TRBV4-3,CASSQDGQGVNYGYTF,TGCGCCAGCAGCCAAGATGGGCAGGGGGTGAACTATGGCTACACCTTC
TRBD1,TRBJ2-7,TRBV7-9,CASSSTRGQGYYEQYF,TGTGCCAGCAGCTCCACAAGGGGACAGGGATACTACGAGCAGTACTTC
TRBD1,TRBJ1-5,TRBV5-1,CASSLQGFGSNQPQHF,TGCGCCAGCAGTTTACAGGGGTTTGGGAGCAATCAGCCCCAGCATTTT
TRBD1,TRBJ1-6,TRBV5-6,CASSRGTGGILGNSPLHF,TGTGCCAGCAGCCGCGGGACAGGGGGCATCCTTGGCAATTCACCCCTCCACTTT
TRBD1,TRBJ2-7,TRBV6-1,CASSPQGVGEQYF,TGTGCCAGCAGTCCACAGGGGGTTGGAGAGCAGTACTTC
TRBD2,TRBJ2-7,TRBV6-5,CASSRTSVYEQYF,TGTGCCAGCAGTCGGACTAGCGTTTACGAGCAGTACTTC
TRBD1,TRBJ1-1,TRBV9,CASSIMTGRTEAFF,TGTGCCAGCAGCATTATGACAGGGCGGACTGAAGCTTTCTTT
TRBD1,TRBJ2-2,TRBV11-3,CASSSGGNTGELFF,TGTGCCAGCAGCTCAGGGGGAAACACCGGGGAGCTGTTTTTT
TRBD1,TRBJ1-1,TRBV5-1,CASSGGQGATGSGTEAFF,TGCGCCAGCAGCGGCGGACAGGGGGCTACCGGCTCGGGCACTGAAGCTTTCTTT
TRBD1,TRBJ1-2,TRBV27,CASSPGTGLNYGYTF,TGTGCCAGCAGCCCAGGGACAGGGCTGAACTATGGCTACACCTTC
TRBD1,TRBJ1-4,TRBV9,CASSVDGTGYEKLFF,TGTGCCAGCAGCGTAGACGGGACAGGCTATGAAAAACTGTTTTTT
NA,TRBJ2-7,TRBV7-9,CASSLGKGTINYEQYF,TGTGCCAGCAGCTTAGGTAAAGGAACCATAAACTACGAGCAGTACTTC
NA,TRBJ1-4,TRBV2,CATTQGMPTNEKLFF,TGTGCCACCACGCAGGGAATGCCAACTAATGAAAAACTGTTTTTT
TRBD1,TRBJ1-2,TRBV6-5,CASSYLFGQGAHGYTF,TGTGCCAGCAGTTACCTATTCGGGCAGGGGGCTCATGGCTACACCTTC
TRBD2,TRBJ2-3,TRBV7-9,CASSFSGRASDTQYF,TGTGCCAGCAGCTTTAGCGGGAGGGCCTCAGATACGCAGTATTTT
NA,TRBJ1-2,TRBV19,CASSKGHRLASNYGYTF,TGTGCCAGTAGTAAAGGGCACAGGCTCGCCTCTAACTATGGCTACACCTTC
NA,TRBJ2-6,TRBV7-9,CASSSWTRSGANVLTF,TGTGCCAGCAGCTCTTGGACTCGCTCTGGGGCCAACGTCCTGACTTTC
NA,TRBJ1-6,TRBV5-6,CASSSGVGYNSPLHF,TGTGCCAGCAGCTCGGGGGTGGGGTATAATTCACCCCTCCACTTT
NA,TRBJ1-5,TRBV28,CASSTGSSNQPQHF,TGTGCCAGCAGTACAGGGTCTAGCAATCAGCCCCAGCATTTT
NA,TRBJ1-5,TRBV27,CASSEGGGPQHF,TGTGCCAGCAGTGAAGGGGGGGGCCCCCAGCATTTT
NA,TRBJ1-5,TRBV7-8,CASSLSREDSQPQHF,TGTGCCAGCAGCTTGAGCCGTGAGGATTCTCAGCCCCAGCATTTT
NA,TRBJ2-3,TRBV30,CAWSMGGLGDTQYF,TGTGCCTGGAGTATGGGGGGGCTAGGAGATACGCAGTATTTT
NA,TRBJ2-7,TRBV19,CASSISVQGLDEQYF,TGTGCCAGTAGTATCAGCGTCCAGGGGCTAGACGAGCAGTACTTC
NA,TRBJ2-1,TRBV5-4,CASSSGGFNEQFF,TGTGCCAGCAGCTCGGGCGGGTTCAATGAGCAGTTCTTC
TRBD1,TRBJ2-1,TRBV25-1,CASGTGVEQFF,TGTGCCAGCGGAACAGGGGTTGAGCAGTTCTTC
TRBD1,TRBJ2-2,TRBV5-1,CASSDRALNTGELFF,TGCGCCAGCAGCGACAGGGCCTTAAACACCGGGGAGCTGTTTTTT
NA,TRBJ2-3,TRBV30,CAWIPLGLNTDTQYF,TGTGCCTGGATCCCCCTGGGACTTAACACAGATACGCAGTATTTT
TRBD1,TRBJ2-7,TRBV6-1,CASSEEVIGTGVLDEQYF,TGTGCCAGCAGTGAAGAGGTGATCGGGACAGGGGTCTTAGACGAGCAGTACTTC
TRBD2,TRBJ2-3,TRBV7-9,CASSRGGGSSTDTQYF,TGTGCCAGCAGCCGTGGCGGGGGGTCTAGCACAGATACGCAGTATTTT
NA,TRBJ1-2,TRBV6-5,CASSYSGTGANYGYTF,TGTGCCAGCAGTTACTCAGGAACGGGAGCTAACTATGGCTACACCTTC
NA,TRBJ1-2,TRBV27,CASSLNRANYGYTF,TGTGCCAGCAGTTTAAACAGAGCTAACTATGGCTACACCTTC
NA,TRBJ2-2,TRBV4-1,CASSQPQGRDTGELFF,TGCGCCAGCAGCCAACCACAGGGTCGGGACACCGGGGAGCTGTTTTTT
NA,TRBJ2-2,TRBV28,CASIPGKESGELFF,TGTGCCAGCATCCCGGGAAAGGAATCCGGGGAGCTGTTTTTT
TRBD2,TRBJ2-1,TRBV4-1,CASSPPLLASGKNEQFF,TGCGCCAGCAGCCCCCCTCTTTTGGCTAGCGGGAAAAATGAGCAGTTCTTC
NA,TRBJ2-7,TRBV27,CASSLATASSYEQYF,TGTGCCAGCAGTTTAGCCACTGCGAGCTCCTACGAGCAGTACTTC
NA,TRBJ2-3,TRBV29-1,CSVANRPSTDTQYF,TGCAGCGTGGCCAACAGGCCTAGCACAGATACGCAGTATTTT
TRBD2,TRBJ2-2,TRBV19,CASGLAGTGELFF,TGTGCCAGCGGACTAGCGGGGACCGGGGAGCTGTTTTTT